The subject of this entry is one T cell receptor beta chain. What it recognizes is unknown. This sample is drawn from a study of cytomegalovirus exposure and HLA in healthy donors. 60 Vbeta and 13 Jbeta primers were used in PCR. Data came from immunoSEQ multiplex PCR; TCRdb stores just in-frame clones and leaves some out. The sample contains more than 85,000 clones, approximately 70% of which appear only once. After removal of 3 bases from V and 0 bases from J, the junction contained 3 bases not matched to a gene. This CDR3 comprises 15 residues. CDR1 is SGHRS, CDR2 YFSETQ, per germline. Study-level results: Being productive about 87% or about 30% of the time was typical of most TCR beta V segments in an earlier analysis.

The sample consisted of PBMCs. The sequence derives from a man between 40 and 49 years old in good health and CMV-seronegative. This sequence joins TRBV5-1 and TRBJ1-5, with TRBD1 identical over 7 bases. CDR3 nucleotide sequence: TGCGCCAGCAGCTCCCAGGGGGATAGCAATCAGCCCCAGCATTTT. As protein: CASSSQGDSNQPQHF.